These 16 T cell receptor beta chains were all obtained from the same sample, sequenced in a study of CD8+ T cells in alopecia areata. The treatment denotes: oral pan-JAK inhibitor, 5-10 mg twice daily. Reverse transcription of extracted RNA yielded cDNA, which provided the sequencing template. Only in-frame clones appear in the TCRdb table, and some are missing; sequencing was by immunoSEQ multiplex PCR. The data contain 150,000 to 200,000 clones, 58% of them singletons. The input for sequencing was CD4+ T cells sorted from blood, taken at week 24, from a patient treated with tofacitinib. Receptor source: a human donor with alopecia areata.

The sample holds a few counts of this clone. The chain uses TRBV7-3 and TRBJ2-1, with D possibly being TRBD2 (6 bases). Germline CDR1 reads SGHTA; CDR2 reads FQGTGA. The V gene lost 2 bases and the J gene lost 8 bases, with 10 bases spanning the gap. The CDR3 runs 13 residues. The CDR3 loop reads CASSLHGEDEQFF. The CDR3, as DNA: TGTGCCAGCAGCTTACACGGGGAGGATGAGCAGTTCTTC.

The CDR3 region has the DNA TGTGCCAGCAGCCAAGAGGGATTCTATGGCTACACCTTC. Amino acid sequence: CASSQEGFYGYTF. The chain joins TRBV4-2 to TRBJ1-2; D not certain. With 0 bases removed from V and 4 bases from J, the gap between germline ends came to 6 bases. The length of the CDR3 is 13 residues. CDR1 is LGHNA, CDR2 YNFKEQ, per germline.

The CDR3 DNA sequence: TGTGCCAGCAGCTCGTCGAACCCAGGGGAGAACACTGAAGCTTTCTTT. It is translated as CASSSSNPGENTEAFF. The chain employs TRBV7-2 and TRBJ1-1; TRBD1 might be the D (6 bases). The germline V and J ends were trimmed by 4 bases and 1 base, with 16 bases remaining between them. This CDR3 is 16 amino acids long. Germline V lookup: CDR1 SGHTA, CDR2 FQGNSA.

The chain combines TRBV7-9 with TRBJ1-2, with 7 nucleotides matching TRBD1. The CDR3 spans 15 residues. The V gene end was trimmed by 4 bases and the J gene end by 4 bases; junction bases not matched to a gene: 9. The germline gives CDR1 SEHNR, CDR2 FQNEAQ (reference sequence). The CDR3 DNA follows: TGTGCCAGCAGCTCAATCTCCCGGGACAGCTATGGCTACACCTTC. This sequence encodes CASSSISRDSYGYTF.

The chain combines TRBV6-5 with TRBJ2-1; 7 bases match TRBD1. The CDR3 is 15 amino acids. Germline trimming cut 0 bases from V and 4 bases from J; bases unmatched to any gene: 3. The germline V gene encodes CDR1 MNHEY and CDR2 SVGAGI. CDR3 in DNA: TGTGCCAGCAGTTACTCCGGGACAGATTACAATGAGCAGTTCTTC. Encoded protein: CASSYSGTDYNEQFF.

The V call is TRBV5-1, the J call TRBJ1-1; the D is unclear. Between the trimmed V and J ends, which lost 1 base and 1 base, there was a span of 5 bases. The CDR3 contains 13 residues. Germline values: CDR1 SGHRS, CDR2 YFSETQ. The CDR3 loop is CASSLWGNTEAFF. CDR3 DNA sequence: TGCGCCAGCAGCTTGTGGGGGAACACTGAAGCTTTCTTT.

The CDR3 region is CSVAVGGLEKLFF. As DNA, the CDR3 is TGCAGCGTTGCCGTAGGGGGACTGGAAAAACTGTTTTTT. The rearrangement uses TRBV29-1 and TRBJ1-4, with a tentative D call TRBD1 (6 bases). The CDR3 length is 13 residues. Per the germline V gene, CDR1 is SQVTM and CDR2 is ANQGSEA. V gave up 4 bases and J gave up 8 bases, with 14 bases separating them.

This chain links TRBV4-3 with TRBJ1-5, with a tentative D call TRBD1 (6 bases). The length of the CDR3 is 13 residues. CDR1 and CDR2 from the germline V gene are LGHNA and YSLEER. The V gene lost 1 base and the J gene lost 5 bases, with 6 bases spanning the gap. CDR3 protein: CASSQAGDQPQHF. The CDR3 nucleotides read TGCGCCAGCAGCCAAGCAGGGGATCAGCCCCAGCATTTT.

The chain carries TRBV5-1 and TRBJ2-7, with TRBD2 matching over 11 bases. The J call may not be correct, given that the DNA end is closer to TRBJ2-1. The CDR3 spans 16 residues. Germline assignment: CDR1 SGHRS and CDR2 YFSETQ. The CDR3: CASSLAISGRDNEQFF. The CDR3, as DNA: TGCGCCAGCAGCTTGGCGATTAGCGGGAGGGACAATGAGCAGTTCTTC.

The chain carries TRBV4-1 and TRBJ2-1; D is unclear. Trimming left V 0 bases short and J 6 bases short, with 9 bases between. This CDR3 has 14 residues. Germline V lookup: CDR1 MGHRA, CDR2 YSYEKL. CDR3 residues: CASSQDPLTNEQFF. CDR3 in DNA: TGCGCCAGCAGCCAAGATCCATTAACCAATGAGCAGTTCTTC.

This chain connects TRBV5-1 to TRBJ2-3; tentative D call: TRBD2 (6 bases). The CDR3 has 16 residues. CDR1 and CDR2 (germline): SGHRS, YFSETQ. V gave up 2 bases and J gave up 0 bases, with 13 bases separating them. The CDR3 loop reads CASSLFGGISTDTQYF. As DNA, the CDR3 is TGCGCCAGCAGCTTATTCGGCGGGATTAGCACAGATACGCAGTATTTT.

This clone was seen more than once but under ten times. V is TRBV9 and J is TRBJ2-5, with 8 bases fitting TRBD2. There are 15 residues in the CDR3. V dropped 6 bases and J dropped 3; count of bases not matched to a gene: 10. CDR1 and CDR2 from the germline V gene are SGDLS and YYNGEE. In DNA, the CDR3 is TGTGCCAGCACCGGAAGCGGGACTAGAGAAGAGACCCAGTACTTC. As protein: CASTGSGTREETQYF.

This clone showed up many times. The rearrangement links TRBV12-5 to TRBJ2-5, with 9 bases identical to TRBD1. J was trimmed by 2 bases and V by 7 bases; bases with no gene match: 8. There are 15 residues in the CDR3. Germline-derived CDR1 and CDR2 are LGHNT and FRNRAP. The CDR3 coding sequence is TGTGCTAGTGCCCCGGGCGGACAGGGGCAAGAGACCCAGTACTTC. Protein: CASAPGGQGQETQYF.

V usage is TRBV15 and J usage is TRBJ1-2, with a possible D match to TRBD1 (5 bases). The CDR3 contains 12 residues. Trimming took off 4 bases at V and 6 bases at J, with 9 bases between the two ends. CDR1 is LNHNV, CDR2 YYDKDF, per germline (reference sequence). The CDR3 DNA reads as TGTGCCACCAGCAAGGGGCTTGATGGCTACACCTTC. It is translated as CATSKGLDGYTF.

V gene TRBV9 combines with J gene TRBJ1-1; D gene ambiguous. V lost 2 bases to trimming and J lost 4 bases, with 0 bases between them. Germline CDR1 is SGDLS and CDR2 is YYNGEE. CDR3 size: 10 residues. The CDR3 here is CASSVTEAFF. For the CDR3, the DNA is TGTGCCAGCAGCGTCACTGAAGCTTTCTTT.

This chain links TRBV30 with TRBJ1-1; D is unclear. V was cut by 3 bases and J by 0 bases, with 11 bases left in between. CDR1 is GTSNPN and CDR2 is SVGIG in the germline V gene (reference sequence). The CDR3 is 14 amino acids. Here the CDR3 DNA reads TGTGCCTGGAGCTTTGGGGAGTTGAACACTGAAGCTTTCTTT. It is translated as CAWSFGELNTEAFF.